The source of this TCR beta chain is a study of early T cells in non-severe SARS-CoV-2 infection. Study-wide points: Anti-spike CD8 specificities were favored by VDJdb matching, whose results missed private and CD4 specificities.

This clonotype was recorded many times. Its target is unknown. CDR3 length: 15 amino acids. Germline V gives CDR1 SGHRS, CDR2 YFSETQ. V was pared by 6 bases and J by 2 bases, with 15 bases between. Researchers tagged individual cDNA molecules with unique molecular identifiers. Each CDR3 protein is one row after TCRdb ran MiXCR on the 5' RACE reads. This table holds 25,000 to 30,000 distinct CDR3 sequences, roughly 5.7% found once. The genes are TRBV5-1 and TRBJ2-1; D possibly uses TRBD1 or TRBD2 (5 bases each). This clonotype originated in an adult who was a healthcare worker with PCR-confirmed SARS-CoV-2 infection or an uninfected control (not recorded which). The material sequenced was whole blood. The CDR3 DNA sequence: TGCGCCAGCACGCTTGGGTCGGGGCCCTACAATGAGCAGTTCTTC. Protein sequence: CASTLGSGPYNEQFF.